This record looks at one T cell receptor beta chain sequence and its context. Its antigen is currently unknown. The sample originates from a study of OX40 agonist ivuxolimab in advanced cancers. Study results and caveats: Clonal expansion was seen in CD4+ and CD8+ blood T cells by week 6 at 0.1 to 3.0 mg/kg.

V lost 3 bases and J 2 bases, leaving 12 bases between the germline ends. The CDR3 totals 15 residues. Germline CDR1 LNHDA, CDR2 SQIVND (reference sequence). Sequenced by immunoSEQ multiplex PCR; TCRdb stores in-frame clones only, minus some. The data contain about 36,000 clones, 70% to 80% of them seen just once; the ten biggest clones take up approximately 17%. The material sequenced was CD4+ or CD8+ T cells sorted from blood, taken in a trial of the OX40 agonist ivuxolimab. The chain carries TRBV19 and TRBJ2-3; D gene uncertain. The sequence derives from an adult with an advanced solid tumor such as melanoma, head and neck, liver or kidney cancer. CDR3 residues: CASSIDLWFTDTQYF. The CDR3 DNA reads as TGTGCCAGTAGTATTGATCTTTGGTTCACAGATACGCAGTATTTT.